This T cell receptor beta chain was obtained from a study of Ad26.COV2.S vaccination and SARS-CoV-2 variants (dated by TCRdb to the early 2020s). Turning to the overall study: Donors in the vaccine arm were drawn from COV1001, a phase I-IIa trial of Ad26.COV2.S in healthy adults that was multicentre, randomized, double-blind and placebo-controlled. Trial participants were randomized into five groups of five, in which low-dose or high-dose Ad26.COV2.S was given once or twice, or placebo was given on both occasions. Investigators did not know the trial group allocation while performing experiments and assessing outcomes. A total of some 30 samples were included in the TCR-sequenced set, comprising roughly 20 Ad26.COV2.S vaccine recipients, 5 placebo recipients and 8 SARS-CoV-2 convalescent individuals. TCRbeta repertoire sequencing served as the tool for gauging how specific and how broad the SARS-CoV-2-reactive T cell receptors were following Ad26.COV2.S vaccination. Ad26.COV2.S was administered intramuscularly at a dose of 5x10^10 or 1x10^11 viral particles, either as one shot or as two shots given 56 days apart.

In the paper's terms, the treatment or condition label means: some 20 received Ad26.COV2.S at low or high dose, single or two shots; 5 received placebo; per-sample allocation not given. For vaccine and placebo recipients, the sequenced repertoires came from samples collected on day 63 after the first injection. In Cohort 1b, roughly 25 adults aged 18-55 years were enrolled at a single site in Boston, USA, between 29 July and 7 August 2020. Ad26.COV2.S consisted of a replication-incompetent adenovirus type 26 vector by which a prefusion-stabilized SARS-CoV-2 spike protein from the original Wuhan strain was expressed. V loses 0 bases, J loses 5 bases, and the germline ends lie 11 bases apart. Via the germline V gene (reference sequence), CDR1 is LGHDT and CDR2 YNNKEL. The CDR3 measures 15 amino acids from cysteine to phenylalanine. Only the CDR3 region is kept as DNA, spanning 45 bases read in frame from base 1.

TCRbeta CDR3 regions were sequenced with the immunoSEQ Assay. After extraction, genomic DNA underwent amplification by bias-controlled multiplex PCR, followed by high-throughput sequencing. The published analysis was carried out like this. Collapsing and filtering of sequences were performed to quantify the absolute abundance of each unique TCRbeta CDR3 region. T cell fraction was estimated by normalizing TCRbeta template counts to usable DNA, which was measured by amplifying reference genes present in all nucleated cells. Repertoire TCRs were annotated as SARS-CoV-2-specific by exact matching of V gene, CDR3 amino acid sequence and J gene to a known reactive TCR set. The reference SARS-CoV-2 TCR set came from MIRA and was filtered for enrichment in COVID-19-positive ImmuneCODE repertoires, removing public or cross-reactive TCRs. Based on the MIRA antigens, annotated TCRs were further analysed at the level of specific ORF or position within ORF. Depth was the summed frequency of annotated unique rearrangements, while breadth was defined as annotated unique rearrangements over total unique productive rearrangements. TCR breadth was compared between groups using two-sided Wilcoxon rank-sum tests. TCRdb holds this immuneACCESS table with in-frame rearrangements only. Some clones are missing; in checked studies, unresolved V genes explain under half, and the rest has no known cause. V and J calls and clone size are as listed in that table; D and trimming were resolved from the DNA. In all, the sample holds 320,000 or so clones, and almost 90% of those were seen once. Over 5% of the sample lies in the top ten.

The paper as a whole reports these results and caveats: The authors noted that total T cell responses may have been underestimated by the TCR breadth and depth analyses. Vaccine and placebo recipients had similar non-spike TCR breadth, a finding consistent with the vaccine containing only spike. The study was not powered to compare responses between vaccine doses or regimens. Spike-specific TCR breadth was higher in Ad26.COV2.S recipients than in placebo recipients (P = 0.0014). After vaccination, substantial breadth of spike-specific CD8+ and CD4+ T cell responses was reported.

With respect to this clone: Its antigen is still unknown. The record has no base qualities; no much larger clone is one base away.

The rearrangement combines TRBV3-1 (or the pseudogene TRBV3-2) with TRBJ1-3; the D segment could be TRBD1, given 6 matching bases. The clonotype comes from a person aged 18-60 years who received the Ad26.COV2.S COVID-19 vaccine or a placebo. The sequences come from peripheral blood, collected in a trial of Ad26.COV2.S vaccine versus placebo. The CDR3 amino acid sequence is: CASSQDRQVRNTIYF. The DNA sequence follows: TGTGCCAGCAGCCAAGATCGACAGGTCAGAAACACCATATATTTT.